This T cell receptor (beta chain) was recovered during a study of spatial heterogeneity in lung cancer. As for the study in general: A strong correlation was found between TCR transcript counts in tumor regions and a T cell module score derived from matched bulk RNA-seq. Study observations and caveats: One measure, the expanded intratumoral alpha and beta TCR count, tracked tumor mutation counts.

Germline CDR1 is PRHDT and CDR2 is FYEKMQ (reference sequence). The V end lost 4 bases, the J end lost 4 bases, and 12 bases lay between the germline ends. The CDR3 length is 14 residues. The time point denotes: sample taken at primary tumor resection. Patients with untreated early-stage non-small cell lung cancer, numbering 55 to 75, were the donors. No cell sorting; template was whole RNA from tumor, lung tissue or PBMC. Notes on this clonotype: Antigen: not known.

TCRdb ran MiXCR on the 5' RACE reads and lists one entry per CDR3 protein. The table has fewer than 30,000 distinct CDR3 sequences, approximately 6.9% seen once. The sequencing here drew on lung tumor tissue, taken at surgery. This sequence was found in a male donor with early-stage non-small cell lung cancer. The chain has TRBV13 and TRBJ2-3; D is unclear. Here the CDR3 reads CASSWPKSADTQYF. The CDR3 nucleotides are TGTGCCAGCAGCTGGCCCAAAAGTGCAGATACGCAGTATTTT.